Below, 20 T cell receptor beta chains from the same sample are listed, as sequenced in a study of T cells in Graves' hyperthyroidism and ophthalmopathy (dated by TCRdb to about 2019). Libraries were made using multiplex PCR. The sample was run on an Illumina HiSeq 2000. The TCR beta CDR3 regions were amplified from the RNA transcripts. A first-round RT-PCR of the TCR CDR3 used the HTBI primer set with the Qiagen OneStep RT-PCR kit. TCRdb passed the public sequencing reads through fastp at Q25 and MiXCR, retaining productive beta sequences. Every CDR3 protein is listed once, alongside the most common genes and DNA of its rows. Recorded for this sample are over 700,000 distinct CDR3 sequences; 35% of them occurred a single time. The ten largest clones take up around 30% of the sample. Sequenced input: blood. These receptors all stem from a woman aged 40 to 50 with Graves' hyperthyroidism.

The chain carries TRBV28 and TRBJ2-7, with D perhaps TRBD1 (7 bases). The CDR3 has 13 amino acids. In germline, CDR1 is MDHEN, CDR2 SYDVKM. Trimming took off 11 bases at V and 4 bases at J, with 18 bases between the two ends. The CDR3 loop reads CASGGGSPYEQYF. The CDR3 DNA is TGTGCCTCAGGAGGGGGCAGCCCTTACGAGCAGTACTTC.

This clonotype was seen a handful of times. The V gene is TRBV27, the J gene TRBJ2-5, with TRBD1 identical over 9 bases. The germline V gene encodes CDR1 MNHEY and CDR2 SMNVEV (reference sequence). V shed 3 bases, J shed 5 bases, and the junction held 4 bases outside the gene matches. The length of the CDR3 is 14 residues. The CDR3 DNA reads TGTGCCAGCAGTTTGGTCGGACAGGGGGAGACCCAGTACTTC. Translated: CASSLVGQGETQYF.

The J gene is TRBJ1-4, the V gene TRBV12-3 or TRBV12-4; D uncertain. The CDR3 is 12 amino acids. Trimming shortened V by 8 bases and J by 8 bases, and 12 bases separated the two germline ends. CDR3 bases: TGTGCCAGCGGTGCTCGCCGGGAAAAACTGTTTTTT. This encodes CASGARREKLFF.

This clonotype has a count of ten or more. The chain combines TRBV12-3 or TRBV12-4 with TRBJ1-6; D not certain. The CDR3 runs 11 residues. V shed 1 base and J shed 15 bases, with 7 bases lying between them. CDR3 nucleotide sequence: TGTGCCAGCAGTTTAGGTTTGGGCCTCCACTTT. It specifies CASSLGLGLHF.

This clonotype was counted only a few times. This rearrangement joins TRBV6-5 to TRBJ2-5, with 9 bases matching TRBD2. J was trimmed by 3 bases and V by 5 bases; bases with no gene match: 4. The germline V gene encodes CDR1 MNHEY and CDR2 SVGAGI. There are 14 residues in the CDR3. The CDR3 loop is CASSGRLAEETQYF. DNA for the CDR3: TGTGCCAGCAGTGGCCGACTAGCGGAAGAGACCCAGTACTTC.

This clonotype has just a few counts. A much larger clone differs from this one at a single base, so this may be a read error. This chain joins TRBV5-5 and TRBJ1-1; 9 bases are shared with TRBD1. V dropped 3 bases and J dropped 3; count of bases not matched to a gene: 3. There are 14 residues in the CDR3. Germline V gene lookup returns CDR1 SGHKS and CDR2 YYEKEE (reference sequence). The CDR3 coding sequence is TGTGCCAGCAGCTCCGGGACAGGGTACACTGAAGCTTTCTTT. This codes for CASSSGTGYTEAFF.

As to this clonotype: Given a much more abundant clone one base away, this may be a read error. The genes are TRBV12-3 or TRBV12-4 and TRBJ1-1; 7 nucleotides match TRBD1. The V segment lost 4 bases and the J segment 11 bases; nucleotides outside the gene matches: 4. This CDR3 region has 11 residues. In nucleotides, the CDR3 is TGTGCCAGCAGTTCGACAGGGACGGCTTTCTTT. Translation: CASSSTGTAFF.

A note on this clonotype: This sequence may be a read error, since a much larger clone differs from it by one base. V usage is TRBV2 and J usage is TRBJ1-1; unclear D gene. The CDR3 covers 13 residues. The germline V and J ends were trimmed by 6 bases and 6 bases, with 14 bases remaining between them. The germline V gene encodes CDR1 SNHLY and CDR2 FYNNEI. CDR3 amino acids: CASSPGSDSEAFF. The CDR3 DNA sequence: TGTGCCAGCAGCCCCGGGTCGGACTCTGAAGCTTTCTTT.

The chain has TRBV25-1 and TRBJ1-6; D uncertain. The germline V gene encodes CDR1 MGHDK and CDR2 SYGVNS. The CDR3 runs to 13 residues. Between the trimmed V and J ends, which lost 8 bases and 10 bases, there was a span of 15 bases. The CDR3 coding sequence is TGTGCCAGCTCTAGATGGGGAAACTCACCCCTCCACTTT. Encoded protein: CASSRWGNSPLHF.

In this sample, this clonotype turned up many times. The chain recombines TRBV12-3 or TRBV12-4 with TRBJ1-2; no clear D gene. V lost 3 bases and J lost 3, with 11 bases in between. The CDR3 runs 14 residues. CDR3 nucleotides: TGTGCCAGCAGTTTGTCAGAACCTTACTATGGCTACACCTTC. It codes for CASSLSEPYYGYTF.

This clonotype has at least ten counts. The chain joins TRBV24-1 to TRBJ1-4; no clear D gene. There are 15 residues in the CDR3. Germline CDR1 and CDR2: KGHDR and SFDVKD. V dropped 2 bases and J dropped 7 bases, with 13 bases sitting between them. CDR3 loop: CATSDSRRSGEKLFF. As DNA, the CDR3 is TGTGCCACCAGTGATTCCCGCAGGAGTGGTGAAAAACTGTTTTTT.

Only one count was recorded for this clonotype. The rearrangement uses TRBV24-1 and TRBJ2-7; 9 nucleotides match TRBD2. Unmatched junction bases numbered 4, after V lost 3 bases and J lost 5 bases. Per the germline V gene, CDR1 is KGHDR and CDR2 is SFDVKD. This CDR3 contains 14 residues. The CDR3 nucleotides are TGTGCCACCAGTGATGGTGGGACTAGCAACGAGCAGTACTTC. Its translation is CATSDGGTSNEQYF.

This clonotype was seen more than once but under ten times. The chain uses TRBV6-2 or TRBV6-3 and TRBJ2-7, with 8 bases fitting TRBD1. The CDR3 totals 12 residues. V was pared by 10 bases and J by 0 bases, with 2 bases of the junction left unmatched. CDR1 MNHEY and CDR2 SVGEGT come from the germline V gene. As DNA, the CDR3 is TGTGCCACCGGGACAGGCTCCTACGAGCAGTACTTC. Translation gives CATGTGSYEQYF.

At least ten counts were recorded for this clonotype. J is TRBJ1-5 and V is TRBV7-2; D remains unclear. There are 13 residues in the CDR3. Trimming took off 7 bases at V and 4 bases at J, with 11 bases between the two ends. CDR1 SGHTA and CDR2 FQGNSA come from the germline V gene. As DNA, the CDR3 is TGTGCCAGCAACCGTAATAGGAATCAGCCCCAGCATTTT. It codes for CASNRNRNQPQHF.

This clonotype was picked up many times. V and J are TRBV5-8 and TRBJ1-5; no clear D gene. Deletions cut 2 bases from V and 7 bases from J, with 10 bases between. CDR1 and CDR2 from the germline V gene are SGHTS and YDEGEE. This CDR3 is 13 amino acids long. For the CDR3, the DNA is TGTGCCAGCAGCTTATCCCCTTACCAGCCCCAGCATTTT. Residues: CASSLSPYQPQHF.

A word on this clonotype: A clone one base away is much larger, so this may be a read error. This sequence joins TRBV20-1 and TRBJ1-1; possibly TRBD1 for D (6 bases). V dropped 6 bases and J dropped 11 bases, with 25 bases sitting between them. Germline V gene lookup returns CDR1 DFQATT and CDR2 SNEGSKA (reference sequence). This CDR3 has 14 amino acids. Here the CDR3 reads CSAHLRQANKGAFF. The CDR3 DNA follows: TGCAGTGCCCACCTACGACAGGCTAACAAGGGGGCTTTCTTT.

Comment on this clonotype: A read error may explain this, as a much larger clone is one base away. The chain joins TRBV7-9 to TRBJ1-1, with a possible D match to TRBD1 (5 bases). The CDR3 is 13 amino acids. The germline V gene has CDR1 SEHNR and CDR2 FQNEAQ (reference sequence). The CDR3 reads CASSLDTGARAFF. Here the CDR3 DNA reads TGCGCCAGCAGCCTAGACACCGGGGCGAGGGCTTTCTTT.

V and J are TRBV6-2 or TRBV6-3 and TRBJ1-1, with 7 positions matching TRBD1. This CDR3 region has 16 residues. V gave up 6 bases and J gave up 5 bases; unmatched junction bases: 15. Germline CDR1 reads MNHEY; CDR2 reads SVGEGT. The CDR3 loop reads CASRGTAGALETEAFF. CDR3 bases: TGTGCCAGCAGAGGGACAGCTGGGGCCCTGGAGACTGAAGCTTTCTTT.

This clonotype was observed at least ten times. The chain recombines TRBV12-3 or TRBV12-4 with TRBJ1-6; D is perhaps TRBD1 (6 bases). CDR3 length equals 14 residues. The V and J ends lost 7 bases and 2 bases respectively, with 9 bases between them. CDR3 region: CASTYRAYNSPLHF. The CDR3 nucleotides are TGTGCCAGCACTTACAGGGCCTATAATTCACCCCTCCACTTT.

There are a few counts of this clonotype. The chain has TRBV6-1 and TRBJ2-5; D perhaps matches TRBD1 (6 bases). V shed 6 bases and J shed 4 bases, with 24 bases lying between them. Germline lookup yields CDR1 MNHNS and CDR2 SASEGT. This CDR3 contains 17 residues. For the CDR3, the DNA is TGTGCCAGCAGCCTATTGATAAACAGGGACGCCAGAGAGACCCAGTACTTC. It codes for CASSLLINRDARETQYF.